These 24 T cell receptor beta chains were sequenced from one sample in a study of neurological immune-mediated disorders. MiXCR, run by TCRdb on the 5' RACE reads, gives a single entry per CDR3 protein. This sample yields some 60,000 distinct CDR3 sequences, of which less than 10% are seen a single time; around an eighth belongs to the top ten. Specified time point: longitudinal time-point 2. The sequenced material came from PBMCs. These receptors originate from a young man in good health.

A note on this clonotype: At one end the junction does not follow the germline gene, possibly because of a read error. The chain couples TRBV20-1 to TRBJ2-1; D uncertain. In germline, CDR1 is DFQATT, CDR2 SNEGSKA (reference sequence). The CDR3 runs 11 residues. In DNA, the CDR3 is TGCAGTGACAACTTCTACAATGAGCGGTTCTTC. This encodes CSDNFYNERFF.

In this sample, this clonotype turned up a few times. V gene TRBV12-3 or TRBV12-4 combines with J gene TRBJ2-7; 8 positions match TRBD2. CDR3 length equals 12 residues. Trimming at V came to 5 bases and at J to 6 bases, leaving 3 bases not matched to a gene. CDR3 protein: CASSSGRSEQYF. The CDR3 DNA follows: TGTGCCAGCAGTAGCGGGAGATCCGAGCAGTACTTC.

This clonotype was observed many times. This chain links TRBV6-1 with TRBJ2-3; 11 nucleotides match TRBD1. Losses at the gene ends were 0 bases for V and 3 bases for J; bases not matched to a gene: 2. Germline-derived CDR1 and CDR2 are MNHNS and SASEGT. The CDR3 is 16 residues long. CDR3 in amino acids: CASSEAGTGGTDTQYF. The CDR3 DNA reads TGTGCCAGCAGTGAAGCCGGGACAGGGGGAACAGATACGCAGTATTTT.

A few counts support this clonotype. This chain links TRBV18 with TRBJ1-4; D not certain. Per germline, CDR1 KGHSH and CDR2 LQKENI. The CDR3 consists of 14 residues. The V gene lost 3 bases and the J gene lost 5 bases, with 10 bases spanning the gap. CDR3 in DNA: TGTGCCAGCTCACCGGGTGTCACAAATGAAAAACTGTTTTTT. Amino acids: CASSPGVTNEKLFF.

This clonotype has a handful of counts. The chain employs TRBV2 and TRBJ2-2, with 7 bases matching TRBD2. J gave up 2 bases and V 9 bases, and 9 bases lay outside the gene matches. Germline V gives CDR1 SNHLY, CDR2 FYNNEI. The CDR3 runs 15 residues. Here the CDR3 reads CARGAGTTNTGELFF. The CDR3 bases are TGTGCCAGAGGAGCCGGGACTACCAACACCGGGGAGCTGTTTTTT. The full variable domain, in which reference TRBV2 and TRBJ2-2 provide the parts outside the CDR3, is EPEVTQTPSHQVTQMGQEVILRCVPISNHLYFYWYRQILGQKVEFLVSFYNNEISEKSEIFDDQFSVERPDGSNFTLKIRSTKLEDSAMYFCARGAGTTNTGELFFGEGSRLTVL.

This chain links TRBV4-3 with TRBJ2-1; TRBD2 is a possible D gene (6 bases). The CDR3 spans 17 residues. Between the trimmed V and J ends, which lost 0 bases and 3 bases, there was a span of 15 bases. Germline loops: CDR1 LGHNA, CDR2 YSLEER. DNA for the CDR3: TGCGCCAGCAGCCAAGATTATAGCGGTAGCATCTACAATGAGCAGTTCTTC. Its protein is CASSQDYSGSIYNEQFF.

This clonotype showed up many times. The chain links TRBV5-1 to TRBJ1-2; no clear D. This CDR3 is 14 amino acids long. The germline V gene has CDR1 SGHRS and CDR2 YFSETQ. The ends were cut back, 4 bases at V and 2 bases at J, with 12 bases in the middle. The CDR3 DNA is TGCGCCAGCAGCACTGGCATGACGAACTATGGCTACACCTTC. It translates to CASSTGMTNYGYTF.

The CDR3 protein is CASSLVWLSNTGELFF. In DNA, the CDR3 is TGTGCCAGCAGCCTGGTGTGGCTTTCGAACACCGGGGAGCTGTTTTTT. The V and J genes are TRBV3-1 and TRBJ2-2, with no clear D. Trimming pared 4 bases from V and 0 bases from J, leaving 12 bases between. The CDR3 loop spans 16 amino acids. The germline gives CDR1 LGHDT, CDR2 YNNKEL (reference sequence). The variable domain in full, completed from reference TRBV3-1 and TRBJ2-2, reads DTAVSQTPKYLVTQMGNDKSIKCEQNLGHDTMYWYKQDSKKFLKIMFSYNNKELIINETVPNRFSPKSPDKAHLNLHINSLELGDSAVYFCASSLVWLSNTGELFFGEGSRLTVL.

The chain combines TRBV6-5 with TRBJ2-3; D unresolved. The CDR3 has 13 amino acids. Per the germline V gene, CDR1 is MNHEY and CDR2 is SVGAGI. Trimming cost V 9 bases and J 0 bases, with 10 bases left between them. The DNA of the CDR3 is TGTGCCAGTCGGACGGATAGCACAGATACGCAGTATTTT. Translated, it gives CASRTDSTDTQYF.

The table lists this clonotype with many counts. This chain joins TRBV28 and TRBJ2-1; TRBD1 aligns across 8 bases. The CDR3 is 14 residues long. Germline V gene data show CDR1 as MDHEN and CDR2 as SYDVKM. J gave up 2 bases and V 5 bases, and 2 bases lay outside the gene matches. This chain's CDR3 is CASSLQGAYNEQFF. Written as DNA, the CDR3 is TGTGCCAGCAGTCTACAGGGGGCCTACAATGAGCAGTTCTTC.

This clonotype was recorded many times. The rearrangement joins TRBV5-1 to TRBJ2-7; 8 bases align to TRBD1. There are 16 residues in the CDR3. CDR1 and CDR2 from the germline V gene are SGHRS and YFSETQ. Unmatched junction bases numbered 11, after V lost 4 bases and J lost 2 bases. CDR3 sequence (DNA): TGCGCCAGCAGCCCGGAAGGACAGGGAAGACCCTACGAGCAGTACTTC. Translated, it gives CASSPEGQGRPYEQYF.

The chain couples TRBV5-1 to TRBJ2-3, with 12 bases that match TRBD2. Germline V gene lookup returns CDR1 SGHRS and CDR2 YFSETQ. V dropped 1 base and J dropped 11; count of bases not matched to a gene: 14. The CDR3 has 17 amino acids. The DNA for the CDR3 is TGCGCCAGCAGCTTGAGCCTAGCGGGAGGGAACACCGGGGAGCAGTATTTT. The encoded protein is CASSLSLAGGNTGEQYF.

Many counts were recorded for this clonotype. The chain uses TRBV5-1 and TRBJ2-7; a weak D match, TRBD1 (7 bases). CDR3 length equals 14 residues. The V end lost 1 base, the J end lost 7 bases, and 15 bases lay between the germline ends. Looked up from germline, CDR1 is SGHRS and CDR2 is YFSETQ. The CDR3 DNA reads as TGCGCCAGCAGCTTGCTGGCAGGGGGAGGAGAGCAGTACTTC. Its protein is CASSLLAGGGEQYF.

J is TRBJ2-1 and V is TRBV28; the match to TRBD2 covers 10 bases. Germline V CDR1 and CDR2: MDHEN, SYDVKM. The CDR3 runs to 15 residues. Germline trimming cut 5 bases from V and 7 bases from J; bases unmatched to any gene: 8. The CDR3: CASSPGGLAVNEQFF. CDR3 DNA: TGTGCCAGCAGTCCAGGAGGACTAGCGGTGAATGAGCAGTTCTTC.

This clonotype has ten or more counts. CDR3 amino acids: CASSFRGTGDYEQYF. CDR3 nucleotide sequence: TGTGCCAGCAGTTTCCGGGGGACAGGCGACTACGAGCAGTACTTC. The chain uses TRBV7-9 and TRBJ2-7; 8 bases align to TRBD1. CDR1 and CDR2 (germline): SEHNR, FQNEAQ (reference sequence). This CDR3 region has 15 residues. The V segment lost 6 bases and the J segment 3 bases; nucleotides outside the gene matches: 10. Supplemented by reference TRBV7-9 and TRBJ2-7, the full variable domain reads DTGVSQNPRHKITKRGQNVTFRCDPISEHNRLYWYRQTLGQGPEFLTYFQNEAQLEKSRLLSDRFSAERPKGSFSTLEIQRTEQGDSAMYLCASSFRGTGDYEQYFGPGTRLTVT.

This clonotype was observed at least ten times. The V gene is TRBV28, the J gene TRBJ2-7; D is perhaps TRBD2 (6 bases). The length of the CDR3 is 16 residues. Germline-derived CDR1 and CDR2 are MDHEN and SYDVKM. With 6 bases removed from V and 0 bases from J, the gap between germline ends came to 18 bases. The CDR3, as DNA: TGTGCCAGCAGGCGCCCTGGGACTGAAAGCTCCTACGAGCAGTACTTC. This translates into CASRRPGTESSYEQYF.

This clonotype has a count of ten or more. The gene calls are TRBV5-1 and TRBJ2-3; 7 bases map to TRBD2. Germline assignment: CDR1 SGHRS and CDR2 YFSETQ. CDR3 size: 16 residues. With V trimmed by 0 bases and J by 5 bases, 9 bases remained unmatched. CDR3: CASSLAGGVKGDTQYF. The CDR3 coding sequence is TGCGCCAGCAGCTTGGCGGGAGGCGTAAAGGGAGATACGCAGTATTTT. Full variable domain (missing parts from reference TRBV5-1 and TRBJ2-3): KAGVTQTPRYLIKTRGQQVTLSCSPISGHRSVSWYQQTPGQGLQFLFEYFSETQRNKGNFPGRFSGRQFSNSRSEMNVSTLELGDSALYLCASSLAGGVKGDTQYFGPGTRLTVL.

There are a few counts of this clonotype. This chain links TRBV20-1 with TRBJ1-3; D unclear. V gave up 5 bases and J gave up 0 bases, with 2 bases separating them. From germline, CDR1 is DFQATT and CDR2 SNEGSKA (reference sequence). The CDR3 has 11 residues. The CDR3 reads CSASSGNTIYF. In nucleotides, the CDR3 is TGCAGTGCTTCCTCTGGAAACACCATATATTTT.

This clonotype was observed at least ten times. The rearrangement uses TRBV5-1 and TRBJ2-5, with TRBD1 identical over 8 bases. This CDR3 comprises 14 residues. CDR1 is SGHRS and CDR2 is YFSETQ in the germline V gene. V dropped 0 bases and J dropped 3; count of bases not matched to a gene: 1. The DNA for the CDR3 is TGCGCCAGCAGCTTGGACAGGGGGAAAGAGACCCAGTACTTC. It codes for CASSLDRGKETQYF. The full variable domain, its missing parts supplied by reference TRBV5-1 and TRBJ2-5, is KAGVTQTPRYLIKTRGQQVTLSCSPISGHRSVSWYQQTPGQGLQFLFEYFSETQRNKGNFPGRFSGRQFSNSRSEMNVSTLELGDSALYLCASSLDRGKETQYFGPGTRLLVL.

This clonotype was seen ten or more times. This chain links TRBV27 with TRBJ1-1; TRBD1 might be the D (6 bases). The V gene lost 5 bases and the J gene lost 5 bases, with 12 bases spanning the gap. The CDR3 covers 13 residues. Germline-derived CDR1 and CDR2 are MNHEY and SMNVEV (reference sequence). CDR3 nucleotides: TGTGCCAGCAGTACGAGGGGGGGAACTGAAGCTTTCTTT. Its protein product is CASSTRGGTEAFF.

This chain joins TRBV20-1 and TRBJ2-3, with 8 bases identical to TRBD2. V was pared by 5 bases and J by 3 bases, with 4 bases of the junction left unmatched. There are 13 residues in the CDR3. Per the germline V gene, CDR1 is DFQATT and CDR2 is SNEGSKA (reference sequence). The chain's CDR3 is CSASGTRTDTQYF. CDR3 nucleotides: TGCAGTGCTTCCGGGACTAGAACAGATACGCAGTATTTT.

This clonotype came up many times. In DNA, the CDR3 is TGTGCCAGCAGCTTAGATTACGGTGAGCAGTTCTTC. This encodes CASSLDYGEQFF. V gene TRBV7-2 combines with J gene TRBJ2-1; D is ambiguous. Germline V lookup: CDR1 SGHTA, CDR2 FQGNSA. The V end was cut by 1 base, the J end by 9 bases, with 7 bases between. This CDR3 is 12 amino acids long.

Ten or more counts support this clonotype. The chain links TRBV4-1 to TRBJ1-2, with 9 bases fitting TRBD1. This CDR3 has 16 amino acids. Germline CDR1 and CDR2: MGHRA and YSYEKL. V was clipped by 3 bases and J by 8 bases; unmatched bases: 13. The CDR3 spells CASSHPARDRVRGYTF. DNA for the CDR3: TGCGCCAGCAGCCATCCAGCAAGGGACAGGGTGCGGGGCTACACCTTC.

Remarks on this clonotype: Since a much larger clone is just one base distant, this may be a read error. The V and J genes are TRBV4-1 and TRBJ1-1, with 7 bases lining up with TRBD1. Germline CDR1 is MGHRA and CDR2 is YSYEKL. CDR3 length equals 15 residues. CDR3 region: CASRQGWRGRTEAFF. CDR3 nucleotide sequence: TGCGCCAGCAGACAAGGGTGGAGGGGGCGCACTGAAGCTTTCTTT.